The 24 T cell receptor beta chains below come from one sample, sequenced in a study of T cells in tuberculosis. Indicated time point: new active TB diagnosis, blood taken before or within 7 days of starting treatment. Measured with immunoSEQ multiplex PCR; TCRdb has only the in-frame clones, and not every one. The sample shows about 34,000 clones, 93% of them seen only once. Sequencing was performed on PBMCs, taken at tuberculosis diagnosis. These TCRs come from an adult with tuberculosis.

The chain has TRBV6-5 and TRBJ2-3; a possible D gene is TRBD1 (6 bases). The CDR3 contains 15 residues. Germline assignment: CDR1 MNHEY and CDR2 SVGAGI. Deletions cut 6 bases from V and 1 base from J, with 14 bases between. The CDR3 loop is CASRPQGFGTDTQYF. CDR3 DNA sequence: TGTGCCAGCAGACCACAGGGTTTCGGCACAGATACGCAGTATTTT.

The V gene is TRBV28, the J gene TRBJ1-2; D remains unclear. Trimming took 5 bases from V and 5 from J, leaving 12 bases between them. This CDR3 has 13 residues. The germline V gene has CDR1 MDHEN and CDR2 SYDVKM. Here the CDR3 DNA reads TGTGCCAGCAGTCTCGACACAAGTTATGGCTACACCTTC. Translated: CASSLDTSYGYTF.

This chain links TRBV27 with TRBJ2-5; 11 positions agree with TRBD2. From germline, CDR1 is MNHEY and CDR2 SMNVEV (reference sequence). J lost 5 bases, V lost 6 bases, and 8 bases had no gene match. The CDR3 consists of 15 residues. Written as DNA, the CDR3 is TGTGCCAGCAGGGGTAGCGGGAGGGCCTGGGAGACCCAGTACTTC. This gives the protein CASRGSGRAWETQYF.

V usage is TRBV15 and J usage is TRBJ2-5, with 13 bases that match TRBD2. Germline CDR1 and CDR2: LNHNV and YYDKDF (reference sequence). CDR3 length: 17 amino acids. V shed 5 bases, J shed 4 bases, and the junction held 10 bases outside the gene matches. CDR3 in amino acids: CATSGRLAGGGGETQYF. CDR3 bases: TGTGCCACCAGCGGTCGACTAGCGGGAGGAGGGGGAGAGACCCAGTACTTC.

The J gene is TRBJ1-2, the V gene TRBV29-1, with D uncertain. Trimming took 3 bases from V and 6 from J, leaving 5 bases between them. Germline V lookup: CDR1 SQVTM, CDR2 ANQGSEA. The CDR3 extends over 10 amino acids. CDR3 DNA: TGCAGCGTTGATTTAAATGGCTACACCTTC. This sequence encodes CSVDLNGYTF.

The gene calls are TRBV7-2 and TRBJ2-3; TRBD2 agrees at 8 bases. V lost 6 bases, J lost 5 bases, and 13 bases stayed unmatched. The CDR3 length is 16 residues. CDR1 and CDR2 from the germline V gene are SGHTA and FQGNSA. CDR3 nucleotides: TGTGCCAGCAGTGGGCGACCGGGACTAGGCCTAGATACGCAGTATTTT. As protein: CASSGRPGLGLDTQYF.

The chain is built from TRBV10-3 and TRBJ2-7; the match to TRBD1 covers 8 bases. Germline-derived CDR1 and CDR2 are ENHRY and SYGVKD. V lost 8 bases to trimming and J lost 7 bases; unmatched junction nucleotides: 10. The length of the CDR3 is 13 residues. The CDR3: CAIAQGALGEQYF. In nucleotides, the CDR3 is TGTGCCATCGCCCAGGGGGCCCTTGGGGAGCAGTACTTC.

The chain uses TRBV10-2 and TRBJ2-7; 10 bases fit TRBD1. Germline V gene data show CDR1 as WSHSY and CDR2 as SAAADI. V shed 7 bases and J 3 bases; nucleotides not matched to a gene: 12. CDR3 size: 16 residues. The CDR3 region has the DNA TGCGCCAGCACCCTAGCCGGGACAGGGGACGGCTACGAGCAGTACTTC. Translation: CASTLAGTGDGYEQYF.

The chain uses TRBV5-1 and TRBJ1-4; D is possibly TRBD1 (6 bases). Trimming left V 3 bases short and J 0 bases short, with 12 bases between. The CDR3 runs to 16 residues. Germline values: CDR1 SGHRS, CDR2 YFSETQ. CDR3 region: CASSSQGVATNEKLFF. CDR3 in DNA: TGCGCCAGCAGCTCACAGGGAGTTGCAACTAATGAAAAACTGTTTTTT.

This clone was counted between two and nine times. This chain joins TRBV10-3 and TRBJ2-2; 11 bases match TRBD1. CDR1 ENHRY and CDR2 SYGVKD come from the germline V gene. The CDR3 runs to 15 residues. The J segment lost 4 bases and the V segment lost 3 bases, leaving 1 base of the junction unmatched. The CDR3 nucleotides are TGTGCCATCAGTGACGGGACAGGGGGCACCGGGGAGCTGTTTTTT. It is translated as CAISDGTGGTGELFF.

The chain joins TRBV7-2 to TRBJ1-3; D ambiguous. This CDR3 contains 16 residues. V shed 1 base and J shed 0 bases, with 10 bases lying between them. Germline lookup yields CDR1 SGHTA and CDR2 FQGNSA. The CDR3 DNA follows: TGTGCCAGCAGCTTAGGGCCTAGTGGCTCTGGAAACACCATATATTTT. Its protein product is CASSLGPSGSGNTIYF.

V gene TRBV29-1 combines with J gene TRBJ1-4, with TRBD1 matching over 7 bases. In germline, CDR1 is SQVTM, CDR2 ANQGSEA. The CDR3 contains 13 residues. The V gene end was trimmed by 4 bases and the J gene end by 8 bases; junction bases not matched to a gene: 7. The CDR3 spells CSVGEGAGEKLFF. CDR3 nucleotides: TGCAGCGTTGGAGAGGGGGCAGGCGAAAAACTGTTTTTT.

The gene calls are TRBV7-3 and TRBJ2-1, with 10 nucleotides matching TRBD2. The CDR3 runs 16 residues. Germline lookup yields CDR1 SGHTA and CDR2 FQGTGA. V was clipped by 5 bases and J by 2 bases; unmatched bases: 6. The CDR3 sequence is CASSPYGTSAYNEQFF. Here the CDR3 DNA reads TGTGCCAGCAGCCCTTACGGGACTAGCGCCTACAATGAGCAGTTCTTC.

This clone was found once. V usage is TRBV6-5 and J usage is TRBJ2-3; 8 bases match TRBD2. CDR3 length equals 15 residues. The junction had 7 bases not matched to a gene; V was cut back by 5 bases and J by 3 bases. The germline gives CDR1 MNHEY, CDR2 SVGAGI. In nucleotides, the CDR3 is TGTGCCAGCAGTCTCGAGCGGGGGAGGACAGATACGCAGTATTTT. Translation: CASSLERGRTDTQYF.

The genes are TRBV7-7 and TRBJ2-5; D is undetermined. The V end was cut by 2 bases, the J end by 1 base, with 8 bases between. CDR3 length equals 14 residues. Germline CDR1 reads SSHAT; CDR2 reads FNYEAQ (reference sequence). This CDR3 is CASSLSLGQETQYF. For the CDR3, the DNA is TGTGCCAGCAGCTTATCCCTCGGCCAAGAGACCCAGTACTTC.

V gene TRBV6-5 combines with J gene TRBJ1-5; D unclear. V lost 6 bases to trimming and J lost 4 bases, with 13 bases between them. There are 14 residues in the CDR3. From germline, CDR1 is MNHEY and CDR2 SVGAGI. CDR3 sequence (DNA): TGTGCCAGCAGCAATACCGGGGTAAATCAGCCCCAGCATTTT. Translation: CASSNTGVNQPQHF.

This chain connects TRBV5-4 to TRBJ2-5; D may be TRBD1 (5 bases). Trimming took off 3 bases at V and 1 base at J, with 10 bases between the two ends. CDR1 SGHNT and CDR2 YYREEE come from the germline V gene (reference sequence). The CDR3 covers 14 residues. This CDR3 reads CASSSQGPQETQYF. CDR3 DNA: TGTGCCAGCAGCTCCCAGGGCCCCCAAGAGACCCAGTACTTC.

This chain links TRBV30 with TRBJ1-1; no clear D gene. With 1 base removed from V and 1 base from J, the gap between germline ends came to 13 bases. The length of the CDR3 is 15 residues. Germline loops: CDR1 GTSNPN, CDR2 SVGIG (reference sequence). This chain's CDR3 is CAWSGQENQNTEAFF. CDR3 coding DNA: TGTGCCTGGAGTGGCCAGGAAAATCAGAACACTGAAGCTTTCTTT.

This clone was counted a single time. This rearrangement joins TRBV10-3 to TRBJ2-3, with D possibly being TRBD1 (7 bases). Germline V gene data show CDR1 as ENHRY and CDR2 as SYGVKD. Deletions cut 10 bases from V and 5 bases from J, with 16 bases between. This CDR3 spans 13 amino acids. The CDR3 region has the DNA TGTGCCACCCTAGCGTCAGGGGGAGATACGCAGTATTTT. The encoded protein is CATLASGGDTQYF.

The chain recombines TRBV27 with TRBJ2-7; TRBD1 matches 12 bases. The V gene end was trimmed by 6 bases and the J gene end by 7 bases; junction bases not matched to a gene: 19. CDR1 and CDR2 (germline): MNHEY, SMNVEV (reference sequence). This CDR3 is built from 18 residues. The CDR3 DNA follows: TGTGCCAGCAGGACCGCGCTTGCCCCGGGACAGGGGGCTTTTGAGCAGTACTTC. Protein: CASRTALAPGQGAFEQYF.

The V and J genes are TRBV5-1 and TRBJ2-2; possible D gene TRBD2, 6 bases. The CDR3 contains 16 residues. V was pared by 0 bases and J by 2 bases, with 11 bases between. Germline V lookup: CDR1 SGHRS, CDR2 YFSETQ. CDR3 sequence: CASSLVGGTNTGELFF. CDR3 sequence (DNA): TGCGCCAGCAGCTTGGTGGGCGGGACTAACACCGGGGAGCTGTTTTTT.

The CDR3 loop reads CASSGTTPYNEQFF. The CDR3 coding sequence is TGTGCCAGCAGTGGGACTACCCCTTACAATGAGCAGTTCTTC. The chain joins TRBV6-5 to TRBJ2-1; TRBD2 agrees at 7 bases. The CDR3 is made up of 14 amino acids. V was pared by 5 bases and J by 4 bases, with 5 bases of the junction left unmatched. CDR1 is MNHEY, CDR2 SVGAGI, per germline.

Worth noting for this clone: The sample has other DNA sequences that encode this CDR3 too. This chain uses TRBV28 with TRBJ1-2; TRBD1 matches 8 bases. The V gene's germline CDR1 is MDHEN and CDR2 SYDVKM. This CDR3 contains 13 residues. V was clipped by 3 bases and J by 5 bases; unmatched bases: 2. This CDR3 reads CASSFGQGYGYTF. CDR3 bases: TGTGCCAGCAGTTTTGGACAGGGATATGGCTACACCTTC.

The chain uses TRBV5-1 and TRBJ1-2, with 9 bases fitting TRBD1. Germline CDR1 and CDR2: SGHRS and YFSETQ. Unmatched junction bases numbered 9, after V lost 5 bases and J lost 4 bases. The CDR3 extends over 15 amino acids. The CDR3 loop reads CASRGGTGLRYGYTF. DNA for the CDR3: TGCGCCAGCAGGGGTGGGACAGGGCTCCGCTATGGCTACACCTTC.